This TCR beta chain comes out of a study of tumor and adjacent non-tumor tissue in lung cancer. The CDR3 has 14 residues. Looked up from germline, CDR1 is MGHRA and CDR2 is YSYEKL. Study-wide results and caveats: Normal lung showed higher cumulative top 100 clone frequency than tumor.

A modified ARM-PCR protocol with three rounds of nested PCR amplified TCRbeta. MiXCR, applied by TCRdb to the multiplex PCR reads, yields one record per CDR3 protein. The sample includes approximately 110,000 distinct CDR3 sequences, approximately 82% of them seen just once. The sample holds one count of this clonotype. The antigen is unknown. A much larger clone lies one base from this, so it may be a read error. This sample's RNA came from whole unsorted tissue. The V gene is TRBV4-1, the J gene TRBJ2-2; D gene ambiguous. This receptor was taken from a woman aged 60-75 years with non-small cell lung cancer. The material sequenced was lung tumor tissue. The CDR3 sequence is CANSQPLGTGELFF. The CDR3 nucleotides are TGCGCCAACAGCCAGCCTCTAGGGACCGGGGAGCTGTTTTTT.